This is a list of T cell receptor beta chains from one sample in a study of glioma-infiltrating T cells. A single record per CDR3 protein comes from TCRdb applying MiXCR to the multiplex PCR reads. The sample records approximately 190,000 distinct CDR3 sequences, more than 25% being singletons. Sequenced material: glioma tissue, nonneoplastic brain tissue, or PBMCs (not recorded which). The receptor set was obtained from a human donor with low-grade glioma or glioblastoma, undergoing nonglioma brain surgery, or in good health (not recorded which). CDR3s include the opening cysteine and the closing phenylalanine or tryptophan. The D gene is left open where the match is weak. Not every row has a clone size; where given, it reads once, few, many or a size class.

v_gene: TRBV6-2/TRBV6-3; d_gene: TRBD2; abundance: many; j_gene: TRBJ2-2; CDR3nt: TGTGCCAGCAGACCGAGGCACCTAGCGGGTCGGACCCGGGAGCTGTTTTTT; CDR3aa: CASRPRHLAGRTRELFF
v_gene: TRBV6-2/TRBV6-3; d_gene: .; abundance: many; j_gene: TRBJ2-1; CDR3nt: TGTGCCAGCAGTCGAATATTAGCGTGGAATGAGCAGTTCTTC; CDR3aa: CASSRILAWNEQFF
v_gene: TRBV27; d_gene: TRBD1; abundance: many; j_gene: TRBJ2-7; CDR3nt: TGTGCCAGCAAATTAGCCGGGACGGGACAGGAGCAGTACTTC; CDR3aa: CASKLAGTGQEQYF
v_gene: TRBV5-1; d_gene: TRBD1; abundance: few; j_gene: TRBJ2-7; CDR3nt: TGCGCCAGCTCCGGGACAGGGACCCACGAGCAGTACTTC; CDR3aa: CASSGTGTHEQYF
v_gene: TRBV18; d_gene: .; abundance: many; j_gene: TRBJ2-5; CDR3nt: TGTGCCAGCTCACCCGGGAACCAAGAGACCCAGTACTTC; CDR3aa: CASSPGNQETQYF
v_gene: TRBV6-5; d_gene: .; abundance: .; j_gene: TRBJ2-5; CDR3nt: TGTTCCCGCAGGTCCTCGTCGGAAGGGACGCAAGAGACCCAGTCCTTC; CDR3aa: CSRRSSSEGTQETQSF
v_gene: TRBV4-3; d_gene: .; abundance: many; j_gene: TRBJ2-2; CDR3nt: TGCGCCAGCAGCCCGAAATACACCGGGGAGCTGTTTTTT; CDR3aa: CASSPKYTGELFF
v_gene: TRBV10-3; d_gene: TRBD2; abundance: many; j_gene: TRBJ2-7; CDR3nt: TGTGCCATCAGTGACTCCCGACTAGCGTCCTACGAGCAGTACTTC; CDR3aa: CAISDSRLASYEQYF
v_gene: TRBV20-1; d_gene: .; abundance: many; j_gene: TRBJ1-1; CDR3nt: TGCAGTGCTAGAGATCACAGAGGTACTGAAGCTTTCTTT; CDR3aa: CSARDHRGTEAFF
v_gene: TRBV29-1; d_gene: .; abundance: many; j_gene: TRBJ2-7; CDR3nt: TGCAGCGTTGTCACTAGCTACGAGCAGTACTTC; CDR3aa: CSVVTSYEQYF
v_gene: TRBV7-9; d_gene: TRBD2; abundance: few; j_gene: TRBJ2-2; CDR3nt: TGTGCCAGCAGCCGGACTAGCGAGAACACCGGGGAGCTGTTTTTT; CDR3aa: CASSRTSENTGELFF
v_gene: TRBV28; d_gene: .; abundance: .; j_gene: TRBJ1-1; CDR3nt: TGTGCCAGCAGTGTGGCTGCACTCCACGCTGAAGCTTTCTTT; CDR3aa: CASSVAALHAEAFF
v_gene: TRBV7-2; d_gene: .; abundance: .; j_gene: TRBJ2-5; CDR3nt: TGTGCCAGCAGCTCCGGGACTGAAGGGACCCAGTACTTC; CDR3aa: CASSSGTEGTQYF
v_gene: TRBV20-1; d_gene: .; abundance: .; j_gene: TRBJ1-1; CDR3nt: TGCAGTACTGGTAGTGGCGGGAACACTGAAGCTTTCTTT; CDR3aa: CSTGSGGNTEAFF
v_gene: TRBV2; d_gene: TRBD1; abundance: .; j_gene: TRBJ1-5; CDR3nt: TGTGCCAGCAGTGAAGGGGGGGGACAGTTAAGCGATCAGCCCCAGCATTTT; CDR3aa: CASSEGGGQLSDQPQHF
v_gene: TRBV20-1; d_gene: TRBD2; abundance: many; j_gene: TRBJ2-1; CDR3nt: TGCAGTGCCAATCTAGCGGGGAGCTTCGATGAGCAGTTCTTC; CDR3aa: CSANLAGSFDEQFF
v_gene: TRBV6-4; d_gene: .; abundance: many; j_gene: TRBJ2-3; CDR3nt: TGTGCCAGCAGTGACTCGGGCAGAACAGATACGCAGTATTTT; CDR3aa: CASSDSGRTDTQYF
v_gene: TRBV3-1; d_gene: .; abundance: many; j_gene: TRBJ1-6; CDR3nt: TGTGCCAGCAGCCAAGTGGCAGCTCTGAGCTCCTATAATTCACCCCTCCACTTT; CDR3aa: CASSQVAALSSYNSPLHF